Listed below are T cell receptor beta chains from one sample, sequenced in a study of early T cells in non-severe SARS-CoV-2 infection. Each CDR3 protein is one row after TCRdb ran MiXCR on the 5' RACE reads. Found here are tens of thousands of distinct CDR3 sequences, just over 20% of them singletons; the top ten hold more than 15%. The source was whole blood, collected at baseline. The receptors derive from an adult who was a healthcare worker with PCR-confirmed SARS-CoV-2 infection or an uninfected control (not recorded which). The CDR3 runs from the conserved cysteine through the conserved F or W. D genes are given only for firm matches. Clone size appears in some rows only: once, few, many, or a class for an expanded clone.

V gene	clone size	D gene	J gene	CDR3 protein	CDR3 DNA
TRBV4-1	many	NA	TRBJ2-1	CASSPPPDWSSYNEQFF	TGCGCCAGCAGCCCCCCCCCTGACTGGAGCTCCTACAATGAGCAGTTCTTC
TRBV20-1	medium-sized	TRBD1	TRBJ2-2	CSAQPGQGTGELFF	TGCAGTGCTCAACCGGGACAGGGAACCGGGGAGCTGTTTTTT
TRBV6-6	few	NA	TRBJ2-2	CASSSTGELFF	TGTGCCAGCAGCTCCACCGGGGAGCTGTTTTTT
TRBV6-6	few	NA	TRBJ2-7	CASRSRQEIYEQYF	TGTGCCAGCCGTAGTAGACAGGAGATCTACGAGCAGTACTTC
TRBV7-2	many	NA	TRBJ2-3	CASSLGRTDTQYF	TGTGCCAGCAGCTTAGGCCGCACAGATACGCAGTATTTT
TRBV12-3/TRBV12-4	NA	TRBD2	TRBJ2-5	CASSPGGSQETQYF	TGTGCCAGCAGCCCCGGGGGGTCCCAAGAGACCCAGTACTTC
TRBV7-2	NA	NA	TRBJ1-6	CASSPVVGGNSPLHF	TGTGCCAGCAGCCCCGTGGTAGGGGGGAATTCACCCCTCCACTTT
TRBV12-3/TRBV12-4	NA	NA	TRBJ2-3	CASSSGDRDTQYF	TGTGCCAGCAGTTCAGGGGATCGGGATACGCAGTATTTT
TRBV11-2	few	NA	TRBJ1-5	CASSFASHQPQHF	TGTGCCAGCAGCTTCGCGTCACATCAGCCCCAGCATTTT
TRBV7-9	NA	TRBD1	TRBJ2-3	CASSFRKATGRTDTQYF	TGTGCCAGCAGCTTCCGCAAAGCGACAGGGCGCACAGATACGCAGTATTTT
TRBV6-6	few	TRBD2	TRBJ2-7	CASSYSSGGGPSYEQYF	TGTGCCAGCAGTTACTCGTCGGGGGGGGGCCCCTCCTACGAGCAGTACTTC
TRBV7-8	few	NA	TRBJ2-1	CASSSSSYNEQFF	TGTGCCAGCAGCTCTTCTTCCTACAATGAGCAGTTCTTC
TRBV21-1	few	NA	TRBJ2-1	CASSPPGRKNEQFF	TGTGCCAGCAGCCCACCCGGGAGGAAAAATGAGCAGTTCTTC
TRBV7-2	NA	TRBD2	TRBJ2-5	CASSSPGLAKETQYF	TGTGCCAGCAGTTCCCCCGGACTAGCGAAAGAGACCCAGTACTTC
TRBV5-4	many	TRBD1	TRBJ2-1	CASRRWGDRNLF	TGTGCCAGCAGACGGTGGGGGGACAGGAATCTCTTC
TRBV27	NA	NA	TRBJ2-3	CASSLTHPSTDTQYF	TGTGCCAGCAGTTTGACACATCCTAGCACAGATACGCAGTATTTT
TRBV29-1	few	NA	TRBJ1-5	CSVVQDRHQPTQPQHF	TGCAGCGTTGTTCAAGACAGGCACCAGCCCACTCAGCCCCAGCATTTT
TRBV6-2/TRBV6-3	few	NA	TRBJ1-5	CASRPGNQPQHF	TGTGCCAGCAGGCCCGGAAATCAGCCCCAGCATTTT
TRBV27	few	TRBD1	TRBJ2-3	CASSLKPQGATTQYF	TGTGCCAGCAGCCTAAAGCCGCAGGGGGCGACAACGCAGTATTTT
TRBV4-2	few	TRBD2	TRBJ2-2	CASSPGGGTTGELFF	TGTGCCAGCAGCCCCGGGGGGGGGACCACCGGGGAGCTGTTTTTT
TRBV7-3	NA	NA	TRBJ2-2	CASSSDGNTGELFF	TGTGCCAGCAGCTCGGACGGGAACACCGGGGAGCTGTTTTTT
TRBV7-6	few	NA	TRBJ1-4	CARGHRRPNEKLFF	TGTGCCAGGGGACATCGGCGTCCTAATGAAAAACTGTTTTTT
TRBV7-9	few	TRBD2	TRBJ2-3	CASSLNSGGAGDTQYF	TGTGCCAGCAGCTTGAATAGCGGGGGGGCCGGAGATACGCAGTATTTT
TRBV12-3/TRBV12-4	NA	TRBD2	TRBJ2-1	CASSLAQLSGAFYNEQFF	TGTGCCAGCAGTTTAGCGCAACTTAGCGGGGCTTTCTACAATGAGCAGTTCTTC
TRBV2	NA	TRBD2	TRBJ2-1	CASSDPLAGMINEQFF	TGTGCCAGCAGTGACCCCCTAGCGGGGATGATCAATGAGCAGTTCTTC
TRBV7-9	NA	NA	TRBJ2-7	CASSFYGPEQYF	TGTGCCAGCAGCTTTTACGGGCCCGAGCAGTACTTC
TRBV12-3/TRBV12-4	NA	NA	TRBJ2-2	CASSPQTGELFF	TGTGCCAGCAGTCCACAGACCGGGGAGCTGTTTTTT
TRBV20-1	NA	TRBD1	TRBJ1-1	CSARGGQGLSEAFF	TGCAGTGCTAGGGGCGGACAGGGGCTGTCTGAAGCTTTCTTT
TRBV10-2	many	NA	TRBJ1-2	CASTSRQNYGYTF	TGCGCCAGCACCTCTCGACAAAACTATGGCTACACCTTC
TRBV7-9	NA	NA	TRBJ2-7	CASSLAGVPLYEQYF	TGTGCCAGCAGCTTAGCGGGAGTTCCCCTCTACGAGCAGTACTTC
TRBV9	NA	NA	TRBJ1-6	CASSTSPIYNSPLHF	TGTGCCAGCAGCACCAGCCCGATATATAATTCACCCCTCCACTTT
TRBV30	few	TRBD1	TRBJ1-2	CAWGPDRVPTF	TGTGCCTGGGGCCCAGACAGGGTGCCCACCTTC
TRBV27	NA	NA	TRBJ2-3	CASSSRGVTDTQYF	TGTGCCAGCAGCTCAAGGGGGGTCACAGATACGCAGTATTTT
TRBV6-6	NA	NA	TRBJ2-7	CASSYSAGAYEQYF	TGTGCCAGCAGTTACTCGGCAGGGGCCTACGAGCAGTACTTC
TRBV7-3	many	TRBD1	TRBJ1-2	CASSPRTGLSYGYTF	TGTGCCAGCAGCCCAAGGACAGGTCTGTCCTATGGCTACACCTTC
TRBV19	NA	NA	TRBJ1-5	CASSIVAQGQGPQHF	TGTGCCAGTAGTATAGTAGCTCAGGGGCAGGGGCCCCAGCATTTT
TRBV7-8	few	NA	TRBJ2-3	CASSTGDRTWDTQYF	TGTGCCAGCAGCACGGGGGACCGAACATGGGATACGCAGTATTTT
TRBV3-1	few	NA	TRBJ1-1	CASSHGQLNTEAFF	TGTGCCAGCAGCCATGGACAACTTAACACTGAAGCTTTCTTT
TRBV7-8	NA	TRBD2	TRBJ2-3	CASSPPTSGAALGAQYF	TGTGCCAGCAGCCCACCGACTAGCGGGGCTGCCTTAGGCGCGCAGTATTTT
TRBV5-1	NA	NA	TRBJ1-1	CASSWSGRGDTEAFF	TGCGCCAGCAGTTGGTCGGGCCGCGGGGACACTGAAGCTTTCTTT
TRBV7-6	NA	TRBD1	TRBJ2-2	CASSQSRDRVNGELFF	TGTGCCAGCAGCCAGAGCAGGGACAGGGTCAACGGGGAGCTGTTTTTT
TRBV27	few	NA	TRBJ2-1	CASSLGGATINEQFF	TGTGCCAGCAGCCTAGGGGGGGCCACTATCAATGAGCAGTTCTTC